A selection of T cell receptor beta chains follows, all from one sample in a study of cytomegalovirus exposure and HLA in healthy donors. Profiling relied on immunoSEQ multiplex PCR, and the TCRdb table lists in-frame clones only, not all of them. The table has about 25,000 clones, 75% to 80% seen once; the top ten hold 4.5%. Sequencing used PBMCs. These receptors were obtained from a male donor in good health and CMV-seronegative. Each CDR3 is given with its conserved first and last residue. D genes are given only for firm matches.

TRBD1,TRBV10-2,TRBJ2-7,CASGDSSEQYF
-,TRBV27,TRBJ1-1,CASSPIGRNTEAFF
-,TRBV6-5,TRBJ1-1,CLSGMNTEAFF
-,TRBV27,TRBJ1-2,CAAGYGYTF
-,TRBV28,TRBJ1-2,CASRIADNYGYTF
-,TRBV19,TRBJ1-1,CASFARYGTEAFF
-,TRBV5-4,-,CASSFWDSANYEQYF
-,TRBV19,TRBJ2-2,CASSIRGSGELFF
TRBD1,TRBV5-1,TRBJ2-1,CASSLPGTGGLNEQFF
-,TRBV6-5,TRBJ1-1,CASRGSGEATEAFF
TRBD1,TRBV19,TRBJ2-3,CASSSSGTGGRNTQYF
-,TRBV9,TRBJ2-5,CASSADPGTQETQYF
-,TRBV7-9,TRBJ1-6,CASSLVWGAWSSPLHF
TRBD1,TRBV2,TRBJ1-5,CASGGTGLNQPQHF
-,TRBV27,TRBJ1-4,CASGRAGREKLFF